The TCR beta chain described here comes from a study of T cell responses to AZD1222 COVID-19 vaccine. With regard to this clone: Its antigen is undetermined.

V was cut by 1 base and J by 6 bases, with 4 bases left in between. This CDR3 is built from 12 residues. Germline values: CDR1 MDHEN, CDR2 SYDVKM. Pooled samples include second doses given at about 4 or 12 weeks. Study observations and caveats: The donors showed a predominance of white British ancestry and of females, with possible underestimation of clonal diversity. Reportedly, nearly half of unique spike TCRs recognized epitopes outside B.1.351/B.1.1.7 mutations.

This table comes from immunoSEQ multiplex PCR, and its TCRdb copy is limited to in-frame clones, with some not included. This table has 160,000 or so clones, around 87% appearing once. This clonotype was sampled from an adult who received the AZD1222 COVID-19 vaccine. This chain joins TRBV28 and TRBJ1-5; D is ambiguous. Sequencing used peripheral blood, obtained 28 days after the second AZD1222 dose. CDR3 residues: CASSLLGQPQHF. CDR3 nucleotides: TGTGCCAGCAGTTTATTAGGTCAGCCCCAGCATTTT.